These 22 T cell receptor beta chains came from one sample sequenced in a study of CD8 T cells in ankylosing spondylitis. TCRdb independently ran MiXCR on the 5' RACE reads; one entry per CDR3 protein. The sample includes 250,000 or so distinct CDR3 sequences, over 15% of them seen just once. Material for sequencing was blood, either unsorted or a sorted T cell fraction (not recorded which). The receptors here all came from a male donor with ankylosing spondylitis or in good health (not recorded which).

In its sample, this clonotype was seen a few times. The rearrangement links TRBV29-1 to TRBJ2-2, with 8 bases fitting TRBD1. The CDR3 extends over 15 amino acids. Germline V gives CDR1 SQVTM, CDR2 ANQGSEA. The V gene end was trimmed by 3 bases and the J gene end by 3 bases; junction bases not matched to a gene: 6. The CDR3 reads CSVDAGTGDTGELFF. In DNA, the CDR3 is TGCAGCGTTGACGCGGGGACAGGCGACACCGGGGAGCTGTTTTTT.

The chain combines TRBV6-1 with TRBJ1-2; 9 bases are shared with TRBD1. This CDR3 spans 13 amino acids. Germline CDR1 reads MNHNS; CDR2 reads SASEGT. After removal of 6 bases from V and 8 bases from J, the junction contained 7 bases not matched to a gene. In DNA form, the CDR3 reads TGTGCCAGCAGGGCCGGGACAGGGTACGGCTACACCTTC. It is translated as CASRAGTGYGYTF.

The chain carries TRBV5-1 and TRBJ2-1, with 11 nucleotides matching TRBD1. The germline V gene has CDR1 SGHRS and CDR2 YFSETQ. The trim removed 4 bases at V and 9 bases at J, leaving 6 bases unmatched. This CDR3 region has 14 residues. Here the CDR3 DNA reads TGCGCCAGCAGCGCCGGACAGGGGGCCAGTGAGCAGTTCTTC. Its protein is CASSAGQGASEQFF. The whole variable domain, remainder taken from reference TRBV5-1 and TRBJ2-1, is KAGVTQTPRYLIKTRGQQVTLSCSPISGHRSVSWYQQTPGQGLQFLFEYFSETQRNKGNFPGRFSGRQFSNSRSEMNVSTLELGDSALYLCASSAGQGASEQFFGPGTRLTVL.

Only a few counts were recorded for this clonotype. The V and J genes are TRBV7-9 and TRBJ1-5; TRBD1 matches at 10 bases. The CDR3 has 14 amino acids. With 8 bases clipped from V and 4 bases from J, the junction kept 5 bases outside the gene matches. Germline V gene lookup returns CDR1 SEHNR and CDR2 FQNEAQ (reference sequence). The CDR3 loop reads CASSGTGANQPQHF. The CDR3, as DNA: TGTGCCAGCTCGGGGACAGGGGCGAATCAGCCCCAGCATTTT.

This chain uses TRBV18 with TRBJ2-3; a possible D gene is TRBD2 (6 bases). Germline-derived CDR1 and CDR2 are KGHSH and LQKENI. V was trimmed by 8 bases and J by 3 bases, leaving 15 bases between them. The CDR3 consists of 14 residues. CDR3 amino acids: CASHRTGDTDTQYF. The CDR3, as DNA: TGTGCCAGCCACCGGACGGGAGATACAGATACGCAGTATTTT.

The rearrangement uses TRBV12-3 or TRBV12-4 and TRBJ2-7; 8 bases match TRBD2. V shed 10 bases and J 6 bases; nucleotides not matched to a gene: 17. This CDR3 is 15 amino acids long. The CDR3 region is CATCQDSSGIGEQYF. The DNA for the CDR3 is TGTGCCACCTGCCAAGACAGTAGCGGGATCGGCGAGCAGTACTTC.

This clonotype was counted between two and nine times. The chain links TRBV4-3 to TRBJ2-1, with 13 bases fitting TRBD2. The germline V gene has CDR1 LGHNA and CDR2 YSLEER. This CDR3 contains 17 residues. V gave up 0 bases and J gave up 6 bases; unmatched junction bases: 5. In DNA form, the CDR3 reads TGCGCCAGCAGCCAAGAACCGACTAGCGGGAGGTCCAATGAGCAGTTCTTC. Protein sequence: CASSQEPTSGRSNEQFF.

The J gene is TRBJ1-1, the V gene TRBV11-2; D unresolved. The CDR3 contains 15 residues. Germline V gene sequence: CDR1 SGHAT, CDR2 FQNNGV. V lost 1 base and J lost 1, with 10 bases in between. CDR3 loop: CASSLVLWENTEAFF. CDR3 coding DNA: TGTGCCAGCAGCTTAGTTTTGTGGGAGAACACTGAAGCTTTCTTT.

A few counts support this clonotype. V and J are TRBV9 and TRBJ2-1; possible D gene TRBD2, 7 bases. The CDR3 is 15 amino acids. V lost 0 bases, J lost 6 bases, and 13 bases lay in between. Germline CDR1 is SGDLS and CDR2 is YYNGEE. Written as DNA, the CDR3 is TGTGCCAGCAGCGTAGGGGGGGGCCCGGGCAATGAGCAGTTCTTC. It specifies CASSVGGGPGNEQFF.

The DNA of the CDR3 is TGTGCCAGCAGCGTAGGCGGCGAGCAGTTCTTC. Residues: CASSVGGEQFF. The rearrangement joins TRBV9 to TRBJ2-1; D is ambiguous. The V gene lost 0 bases and the J gene lost 10 bases, with 5 bases spanning the gap. The germline V gene encodes CDR1 SGDLS and CDR2 YYNGEE. This CDR3 contains 11 residues.

This clonotype was found a few times. V and J are TRBV9 and TRBJ2-3, with D possibly being TRBD1 (6 bases). Germline lookup yields CDR1 SGDLS and CDR2 YYNGEE. V was trimmed by 4 bases and J by 2 bases, leaving 17 bases between them. The CDR3 has 16 amino acids. The CDR3 sequence is CASSTSQGSITDTQYF. The CDR3 DNA follows: TGTGCCAGCAGCACTTCACAGGGTTCAATCACAGATACGCAGTATTTT.

This chain's CDR3 is CSVRLAGAEEQFF. Here the CDR3 DNA reads TGCAGCGTTAGGCTAGCGGGAGCAGAAGAGCAGTTCTTC. The rearrangement links TRBV29-1 to TRBJ2-1; TRBD2 matches 10 bases. With V trimmed by 5 bases and J by 10 bases, 8 bases remained unmatched. CDR1 and CDR2 from the germline V gene are SQVTM and ANQGSEA. This CDR3 comprises 13 residues.

The chain carries TRBV12-3 or TRBV12-4 and TRBJ1-4; 7 bases match TRBD1. Germline trimming cut 5 bases from V and 8 bases from J; bases unmatched to any gene: 11. CDR3 length equals 15 residues. The DNA for the CDR3 is TGTGCCAGCAGTACACCGGGACAGAAACGCGAAAAACTGTTTTTT. Its protein is CASSTPGQKREKLFF.

This chain uses TRBV9 with TRBJ2-3; maybe TRBD2 (6 bases). The germline V gene has CDR1 SGDLS and CDR2 YYNGEE. Trimming took off 0 bases at V and 1 base at J, with 9 bases between the two ends. The CDR3 runs 15 residues. The CDR3 protein is CASSVGSSGTDTQYF. The CDR3 DNA sequence: TGTGCCAGCAGCGTAGGGTCTAGCGGCACAGATACGCAGTATTTT. The entire variable domain, with the rest obtained from reference TRBV9 and TRBJ2-3, is as follows: DSGVTQTPKHLITATGQRVTLRCSPRSGDLSVYWYQQSLDQGLQFLIQYYNGEERAKGNILERFSAQQFPDLHSELNLSSLELGDSALYFCASSVGSSGTDTQYFGPGTRLTVL.

The chain joins TRBV30 to TRBJ1-1; D not certain. With 0 bases removed from V and 2 bases from J, the gap between germline ends came to 7 bases. The CDR3 extends over 13 amino acids. Germline values: CDR1 GTSNPN, CDR2 SVGIG (reference sequence). The CDR3 here is CAWSVLDNTEAFF. Here the CDR3 DNA reads TGTGCCTGGAGTGTACTGGACAACACTGAAGCTTTCTTT.

In DNA, the CDR3 is TGTGCCAGCAGTGCAATCCACAGGGAGGACCAGCCCCAGCATTTT. Residues: CASSAIHREDQPQHF. J is TRBJ1-5 and V is TRBV6-1; D may be TRBD1 (6 bases). Germline assignment: CDR1 MNHNS and CDR2 SASEGT. The CDR3 is made up of 15 amino acids. The V gene lost 4 bases and the J gene lost 7 bases, with 17 bases spanning the gap.

This rearrangement joins TRBV20-1 to TRBJ2-3; 15 bases match TRBD2. The length of the CDR3 is 15 residues. The germline CDR1 and CDR2 sequences are DFQATT and SNEGSKA (reference sequence). The J segment lost 6 bases and the V segment lost 5 bases, leaving 6 bases of the junction unmatched. For the CDR3, the DNA is TGCAGTGCTGAAAATGGACTAGCGGGAGGGGATACGCAGTATTTT. As protein: CSAENGLAGGDTQYF.

There are a few counts of this clonotype. The chain links TRBV6-2 or TRBV6-3 to TRBJ2-7; D not certain. The germline V gene has CDR1 MNHEY and CDR2 SVGEGT. Trimming cost V 2 bases and J 2 bases, with 19 bases left between them. The CDR3 totals 17 residues. CDR3 sequence reads: CASSYSLTDTHTYEQYF. In DNA form, the CDR3 reads TGTGCCAGCAGTTACAGCCTCACGGATACTCATACCTACGAGCAGTACTTC.

The sample holds a few counts of this clonotype. The CDR3 nucleotides are TGTGCCAGCAGTTTATGGACCGGGCATCAGCCCCAGCATTTT. Encoded protein: CASSLWTGHQPQHF. V is TRBV27 and J is TRBJ1-5; no clear D. CDR1 is MNHEY and CDR2 is SMNVEV in the germline V gene (reference sequence). The CDR3 extends over 14 amino acids. Trimming cost V 1 base and J 5 bases, with 9 bases left between them.

This rearrangement joins TRBV6-2 or TRBV6-3 to TRBJ1-1; tentatively, D is TRBD1 (5 bases). This CDR3 has 16 amino acids. CDR1 and CDR2 (germline): MNHEY, SVGEGT. Trimming shortened V by 4 bases and J by 0 bases, and 15 bases separated the two germline ends. CDR3 region: CASSLSPGGMNTEAFF. Here the CDR3 DNA reads TGTGCCAGCAGTTTATCCCCGGGGGGTATGAACACTGAAGCTTTCTTT.

This clonotype was picked up one time. An end of the junction differs from the germline gene, which may be a read error. The CDR3 is CSVDLFPEASF. The CDR3 DNA reads TGCAGCGTTGATCTATTTCCTGAAGCTTCCTTT. The rearrangement links TRBV29-1 to TRBJ1-1; D ambiguous. The CDR3 sequence is 11 residues long. Germline V gene data show CDR1 as SQVTM and CDR2 as ANQGSEA.

This clonotype was counted only a few times. The CDR3 DNA reads TGTGCCAGCAGTTATCATCCTAGGACTAGCGGGGCTTACAATGAGCAGTTCTTC. It translates to CASSYHPRTSGAYNEQFF. The V and J genes are TRBV6-5 and TRBJ2-1; the match to TRBD2 covers 12 bases. The CDR3 sequence is 18 residues long. The trim removed 3 bases at V and 4 bases at J, leaving 10 bases unmatched. Germline V gene sequence: CDR1 MNHEY, CDR2 SVGAGI.